This TCR beta chain stems from a study of T cells after yellow fever vaccination. This CDR3 spans 13 amino acids. From germline, CDR1 is LGHNA and CDR2 YSLEER. Trimming took 1 base from V and 5 from J, leaving 6 bases between them. This clonotype was picked up a small number of times. What it binds is unknown. A process of 5'RACE template switching, which added a universal primer site and UMIs, was used to make TCR cDNA. Using its own MiXCR run on the 5' RACE reads, TCRdb lists one record per CDR3 protein. The repertoire holds 78,000 or so distinct CDR3 sequences, with approximately 7.3% as singletons. General study points: Most primary-vaccination clones reappeared after the booster (about 95% CD4, roughly 90% CD8).

This sequence joins TRBV4-3 and TRBJ1-5; no firm D call. Material: CD8+ T cells sorted from PBMCs, obtained roughly 10 days after the first yellow fever vaccination. The TCR sequence derives from a man between 18 and 29 years old who received the YFV17D yellow fever vaccine. The DNA for the CDR3 is TGCGCCAGCAGCCAAGCGATTGATCAGCCCCAGCATTTT. Its translation: CASSQAIDQPQHF.